Given below is one T cell receptor beta chain in context. Germline-derived CDR1 and CDR2 are SEHNR and FQNEAQ (reference sequence). The CDR3 is made up of 14 amino acids. Between the trimmed V and J ends, which lost 5 bases and 4 bases, there was a span of 15 bases. These data come from a study of T-cell memory formation after mild COVID-19. TCRdb fed the 5' RACE reads into MiXCR, producing one record per CDR3 protein. There are hundreds of thousands of distinct CDR3 sequences in the sample; 20% to 25% occur only once, and 8.8% lies in the top ten. The sequence was obtained from an adult woman who had mild COVID-19 (a few samples of this study predate the infection). Cell type and time point are not known. Sequencing was carried out using PBMCs or a T cell subset sorted from them (not recorded which). The rearrangement uses TRBV7-9 and TRBJ2-7, with D possibly matching TRBD2 (6 bases). The CDR3 DNA sequence: TGTGCCAGCAGCGTTGAGCGGGTCGGGTACGAGCAGTACTTC. Protein sequence: CASSVERVGYEQYF.